The clone carrying this T cell receptor beta chain was seen once. Its cognate antigen is unknown. These data are taken from a study of beta chain features in type 1 diabetes. Findings and caveats of the study: Across all four CD4+ subsets, people with type 1 diabetes showed modestly shorter TCRB CDR3s.

Reverse transcribing all isolated RNA meant expressed TCRB transcripts were sequenced. TCRdb keeps only in-frame clones here, not all; method: immunoSEQ multiplex PCR. The data show about 280,000 clones, around 16% seen once. CDR3 length: 16 residues. V was pared by 3 bases and J by 7 bases, with 10 bases of the junction left unmatched. Germline-derived CDR1 and CDR2 are KGHSH and LQKENI. This TCR was recovered from a man between 18 and 35 years old with type 1 diabetes. Source material: naive CD4+ T cells from blood. This chain links TRBV18 with TRBJ1-2; 11 nucleotides line up with TRBD1. For the CDR3, the DNA is TGTGCCAGCTCACCTAGGACAGGGGGCGCACCCTCTGGCTACACCTTC. It is translated as CASSPRTGGAPSGYTF.